This TCR beta chain was found in a study of immune cell composition in non-small cell lung cancer. For the study at large: Tumours were mainly lung adenocarcinoma or squamous cell carcinoma. Study-level results: Adenocarcinomas with higher top tumour-associated clone frequency had more reactive TILs. Dominant in vivo tumour-associated clones were not shown to share tumour-reactive sequences. Tumour-associated clones >0.5% occurred in 25% to 40% of adenocarcinomas, roughly 80% of squamous.

TCRdb keeps only in-frame clones here, not all; method: immunoSEQ multiplex PCR. The table has approximately 940 clones, about three quarters seen once. The germline V gene encodes CDR1 SGDLS and CDR2 YYNGEE. V gave up 2 bases and J gave up 7 bases; unmatched junction bases: 8. CDR3 length: 15 residues. Normal lung was taken at the farthest possible site, at least 3 cm from tumour. Comment on this clone: Its target is not known.

Material for sequencing was non-adjacent lung tissue. V is TRBV9 and J is TRBJ2-2, with 7 bases matching TRBD1. This clonotype was obtained from a human donor with non-small cell lung cancer. Here the CDR3 reads CASSVWDRTIGELFF. CDR3 bases: TGTGCCAGCAGCGTTTGGGACAGAACTATCGGGGAGCTGTTTTTT.